This T cell receptor beta chain is from a study of control samples from healthy donors and cancer patients. This CDR3 has 14 amino acids. After removal of 4 bases from V and 0 bases from J, the junction contained 3 bases not matched to a gene. CDR1 and CDR2 from the germline V gene are SGHKS and YYEKEE (reference sequence). Measured with immunoSEQ multiplex PCR; TCRdb has only the in-frame clones, and not every one. In the table there are around 200,000 clones, about 93% of which are singletons. V and J are TRBV5-5 and TRBJ1-1; 7 bases align to TRBD1. The specimen was blood. This receptor was taken from a man younger than 30 in good health. The CDR3 coding sequence is TGTGCCAGCAGCGAGGGACAGATGAACACTGAAGCTTTCTTT. This codes for CASSEGQMNTEAFF.